Here is one TCR beta chain with its context. As yet, its antigen is unknown. V lost 6 bases to trimming and J lost 0 bases, with 11 bases between them. The CDR3 is 13 residues long. CDR1 and CDR2 from the germline V gene are DFQATT and SNEGSKA (reference sequence). This sample stems from a study of T-cell memory formation after mild COVID-19. General study points: Among CD4+ contracting clones, most were CM and EM, and CD8+ ones EMRA.

MiXCR, applied by TCRdb to the 5' RACE reads, yields one record per CDR3 protein. The table includes some 320,000 distinct CDR3 sequences, approximately 14% detected once. Sequencing was carried out using PBMCs or a T cell subset sorted from them (not recorded which). This TCR derives from a man between 18 and 35 years old who had mild COVID-19 (a few samples of this study predate the infection). Cell type and time point are not known. The chain recombines TRBV20-1 with TRBJ1-1; D unclear. The CDR3 spells CSALVDMNTEAFF. The CDR3 coding sequence is TGCAGTGCGCTGGTTGATATGAACACTGAAGCTTTCTTT.